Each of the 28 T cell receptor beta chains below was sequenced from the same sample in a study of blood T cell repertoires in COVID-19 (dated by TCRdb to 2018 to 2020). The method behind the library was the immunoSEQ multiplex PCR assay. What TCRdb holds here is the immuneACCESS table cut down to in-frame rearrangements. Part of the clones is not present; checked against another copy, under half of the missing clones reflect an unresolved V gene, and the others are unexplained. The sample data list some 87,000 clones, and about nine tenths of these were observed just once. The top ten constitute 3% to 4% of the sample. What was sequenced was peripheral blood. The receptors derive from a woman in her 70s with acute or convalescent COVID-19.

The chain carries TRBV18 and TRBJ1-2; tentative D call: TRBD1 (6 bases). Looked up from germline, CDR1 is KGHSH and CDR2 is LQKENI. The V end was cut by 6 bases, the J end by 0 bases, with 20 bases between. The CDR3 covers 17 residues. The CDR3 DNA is TGTGCCAGCTCCCGATCCGGACAGACTGTTTCTAACTATGGCTACACCTTC. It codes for CASSRSGQTVSNYGYTF.

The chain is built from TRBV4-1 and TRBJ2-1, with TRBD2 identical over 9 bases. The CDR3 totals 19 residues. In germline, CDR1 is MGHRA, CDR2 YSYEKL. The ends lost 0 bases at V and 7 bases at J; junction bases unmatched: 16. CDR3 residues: CASSQERGGAGGVWNEQFF. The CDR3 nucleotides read TGCGCCAGCAGCCAAGAACGTGGAGGAGCGGGAGGAGTTTGGAATGAGCAGTTCTTC.

CDR3 bases: TGTGCCAGCAGTCGACAGCTATCCGGGGAGCTGTTTTTT. This codes for CASSRQLSGELFF. This chain joins TRBV6-5 and TRBJ2-2, with TRBD1 as a possible D gene (5 bases). Per the germline V gene, CDR1 is MNHEY and CDR2 is SVGAGI. V lost 5 bases, J lost 6 bases, and 10 bases lay in between. This CDR3 region has 13 residues.

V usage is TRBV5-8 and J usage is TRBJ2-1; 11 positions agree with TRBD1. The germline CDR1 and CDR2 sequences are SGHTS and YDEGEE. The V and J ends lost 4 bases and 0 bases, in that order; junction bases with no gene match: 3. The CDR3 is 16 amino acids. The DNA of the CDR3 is TGTGCCAGCAGCGCCGGGACAGGGGGCTCCTACAATGAGCAGTTCTTC. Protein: CASSAGTGGSYNEQFF.

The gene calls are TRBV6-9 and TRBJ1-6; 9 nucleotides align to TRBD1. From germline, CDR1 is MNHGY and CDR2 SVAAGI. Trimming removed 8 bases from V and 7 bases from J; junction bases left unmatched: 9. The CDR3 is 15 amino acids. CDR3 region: CASGTQGAWNSPLHF. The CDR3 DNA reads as TGTGCCAGCGGAACACAGGGGGCTTGGAATTCACCCCTCCACTTT.

CDR3 DNA sequence: TGTGCCAGCAGCGTGTCAGGAGACAGGGCTAGTGGCTACACCTTC. Protein: CASSVSGDRASGYTF. The rearrangement joins TRBV5-8 to TRBJ1-2; 7 bases align to TRBD1. Germline CDR1 reads SGHTS; CDR2 reads YDEGEE. V was pared by 4 bases and J by 7 bases, with 13 bases of the junction left unmatched. The CDR3 runs 15 residues.

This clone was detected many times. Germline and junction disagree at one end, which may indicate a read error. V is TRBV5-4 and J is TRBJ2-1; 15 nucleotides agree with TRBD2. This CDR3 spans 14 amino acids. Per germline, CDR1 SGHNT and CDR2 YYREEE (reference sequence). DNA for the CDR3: TGTGCCAGCAGCTCTAGGACTAGCGGGGGGGAGCTGTTCTTC. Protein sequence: CASSSRTSGGELFF.

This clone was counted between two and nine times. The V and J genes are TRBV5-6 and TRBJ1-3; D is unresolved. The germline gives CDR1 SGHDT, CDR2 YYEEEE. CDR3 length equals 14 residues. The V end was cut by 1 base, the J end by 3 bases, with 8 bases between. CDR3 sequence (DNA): TGTGCCAGCAGCTTGTGGAGCGGTGGAAACACCATATATTTT. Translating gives CASSLWSGGNTIYF.

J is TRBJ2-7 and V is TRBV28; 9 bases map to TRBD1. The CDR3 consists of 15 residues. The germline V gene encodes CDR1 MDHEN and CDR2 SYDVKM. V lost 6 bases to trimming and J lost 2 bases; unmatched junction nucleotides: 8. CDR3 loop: CASSPQGAYPYEQYV. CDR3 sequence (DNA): TGTGCCAGCAGCCCACAGGGGGCCTATCCCTACGAGCAGTACGTC.

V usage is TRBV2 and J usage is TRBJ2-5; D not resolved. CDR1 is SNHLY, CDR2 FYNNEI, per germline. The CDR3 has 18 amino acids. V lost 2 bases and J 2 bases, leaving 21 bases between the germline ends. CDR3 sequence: CASSESAPPRHPQETQYF. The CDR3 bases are TGTGCCAGCAGTGAATCTGCCCCTCCCAGACACCCGCAAGAGACCCAGTACTTC.

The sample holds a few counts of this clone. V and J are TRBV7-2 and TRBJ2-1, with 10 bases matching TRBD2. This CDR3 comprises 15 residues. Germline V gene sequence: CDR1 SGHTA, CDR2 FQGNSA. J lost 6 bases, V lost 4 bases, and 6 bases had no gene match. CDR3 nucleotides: TGTGCCAGCAGCTCCTCTAGCGGGAGTCCCAATGAGCAGTTCTTC. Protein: CASSSSSGSPNEQFF.

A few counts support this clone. CDR3 coding DNA: TGTGCCAGCAGTCAGGATGACGGCCGCAGAACCATATATTTT. Translating it yields CASSQDDGRRTIYF. V is TRBV6-5 and J is TRBJ1-3; D unclear. CDR1 MNHEY and CDR2 SVGAGI come from the germline V gene. The CDR3 sequence is 14 residues long. The V gene lost 5 bases and the J gene lost 10 bases, with 18 bases spanning the gap.

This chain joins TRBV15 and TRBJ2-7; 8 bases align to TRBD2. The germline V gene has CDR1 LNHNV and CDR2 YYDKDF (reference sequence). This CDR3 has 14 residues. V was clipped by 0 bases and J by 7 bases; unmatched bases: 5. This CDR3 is CATSREAGVREQYF. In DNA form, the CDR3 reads TGTGCCACCAGCAGAGAAGCGGGAGTTCGGGAGCAGTACTTC.

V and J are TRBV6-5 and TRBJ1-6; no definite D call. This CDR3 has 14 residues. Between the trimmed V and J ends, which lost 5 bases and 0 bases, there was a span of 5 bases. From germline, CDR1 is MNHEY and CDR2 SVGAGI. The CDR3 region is CASSPSSYNSPLHF. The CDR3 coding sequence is TGTGCCAGCAGTCCCAGCTCCTATAATTCACCCCTCCACTTT.

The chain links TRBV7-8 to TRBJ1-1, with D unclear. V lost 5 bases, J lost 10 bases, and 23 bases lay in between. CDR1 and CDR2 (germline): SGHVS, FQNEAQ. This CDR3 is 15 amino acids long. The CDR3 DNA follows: TGTGCCAGCAGCCGAGAAGGACTAATCCCCAATCGAGCTTTCTTT. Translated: CASSREGLIPNRAFF.

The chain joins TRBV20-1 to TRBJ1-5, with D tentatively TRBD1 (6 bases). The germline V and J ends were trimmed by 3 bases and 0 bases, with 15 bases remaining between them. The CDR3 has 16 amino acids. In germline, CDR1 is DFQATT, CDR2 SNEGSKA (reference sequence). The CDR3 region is CSASLRGRSSNQPQHF. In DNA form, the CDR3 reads TGCAGTGCTAGTCTGCGGGGGCGGTCTAGCAATCAGCCCCAGCATTTT.

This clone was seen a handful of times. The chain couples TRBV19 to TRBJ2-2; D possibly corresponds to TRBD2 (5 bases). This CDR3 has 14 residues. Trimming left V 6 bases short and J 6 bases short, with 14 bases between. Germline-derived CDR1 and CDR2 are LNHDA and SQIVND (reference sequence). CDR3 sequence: CASRPDSGAGELFF. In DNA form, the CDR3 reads TGTGCCAGTAGGCCGGACTCGGGCGCCGGGGAGCTGTTTTTT.

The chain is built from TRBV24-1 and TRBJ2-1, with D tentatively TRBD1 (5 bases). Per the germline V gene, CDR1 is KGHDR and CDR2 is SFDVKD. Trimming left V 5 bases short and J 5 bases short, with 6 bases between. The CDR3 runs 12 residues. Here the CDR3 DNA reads TGTGCCACCAGTGCCAGGGACAATGAGCAGTTCTTC. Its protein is CATSARDNEQFF.

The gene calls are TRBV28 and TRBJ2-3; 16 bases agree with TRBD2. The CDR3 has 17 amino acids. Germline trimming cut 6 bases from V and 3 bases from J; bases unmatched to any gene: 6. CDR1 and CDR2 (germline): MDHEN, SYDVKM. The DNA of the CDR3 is TGTGCCAGCAGGGGACTAGCGGGGGGGCCTTCAACAGATACGCAGTATTTT. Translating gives CASRGLAGGPSTDTQYF.

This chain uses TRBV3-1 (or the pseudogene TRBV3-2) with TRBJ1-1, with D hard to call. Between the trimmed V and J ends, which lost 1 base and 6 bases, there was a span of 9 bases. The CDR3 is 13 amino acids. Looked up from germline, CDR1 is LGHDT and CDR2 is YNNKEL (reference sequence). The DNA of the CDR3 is TGTGCCAGCAGCCAAGGAGCCCTCCCTGAAGCTTTCTTT. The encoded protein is CASSQGALPEAFF.

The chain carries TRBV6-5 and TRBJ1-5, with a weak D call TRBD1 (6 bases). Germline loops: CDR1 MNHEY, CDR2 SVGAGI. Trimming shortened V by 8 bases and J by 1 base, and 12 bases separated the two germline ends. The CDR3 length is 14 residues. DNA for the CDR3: TGTGCCAGCGCGAGGGGGGGGAGCAATCAGCCCCAGCATTTT. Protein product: CASARGGSNQPQHF.

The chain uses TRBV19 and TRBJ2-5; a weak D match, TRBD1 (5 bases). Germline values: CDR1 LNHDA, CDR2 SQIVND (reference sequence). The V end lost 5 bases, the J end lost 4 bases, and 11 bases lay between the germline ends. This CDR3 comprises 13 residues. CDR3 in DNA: TGTGCCAGTAGTTTCAGGGTCGGAGAGACCCAGTACTTC. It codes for CASSFRVGETQYF.

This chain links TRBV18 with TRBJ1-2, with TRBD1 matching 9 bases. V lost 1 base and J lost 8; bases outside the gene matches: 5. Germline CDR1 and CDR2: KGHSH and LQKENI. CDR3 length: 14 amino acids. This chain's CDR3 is CASSPQGQGEGYTF. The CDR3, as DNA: TGTGCCAGCTCACCACAGGGACAGGGAGAGGGCTACACCTTC.

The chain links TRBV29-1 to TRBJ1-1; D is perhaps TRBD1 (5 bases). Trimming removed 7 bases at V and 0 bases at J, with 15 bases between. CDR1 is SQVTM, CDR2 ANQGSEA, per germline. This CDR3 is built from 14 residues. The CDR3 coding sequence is TGCAGCGGATTAAGGGGTTACATGAACACTGAAGCTTTCTTT. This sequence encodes CSGLRGYMNTEAFF.

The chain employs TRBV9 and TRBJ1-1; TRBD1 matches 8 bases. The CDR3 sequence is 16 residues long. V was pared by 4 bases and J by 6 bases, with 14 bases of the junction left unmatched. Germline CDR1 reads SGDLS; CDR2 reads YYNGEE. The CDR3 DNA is TGTGCCAGCAGCCCGCGGACAGGGTTGGCGTACGCTGAAGCTTTCTTT. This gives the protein CASSPRTGLAYAEAFF.

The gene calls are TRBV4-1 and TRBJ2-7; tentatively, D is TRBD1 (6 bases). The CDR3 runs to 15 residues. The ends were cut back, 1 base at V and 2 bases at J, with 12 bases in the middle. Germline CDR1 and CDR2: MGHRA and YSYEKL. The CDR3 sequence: CASSQGSGQTYEQYV. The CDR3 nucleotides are TGCGCCAGCAGCCAAGGGTCAGGACAGACCTACGAGCAGTACGTC.

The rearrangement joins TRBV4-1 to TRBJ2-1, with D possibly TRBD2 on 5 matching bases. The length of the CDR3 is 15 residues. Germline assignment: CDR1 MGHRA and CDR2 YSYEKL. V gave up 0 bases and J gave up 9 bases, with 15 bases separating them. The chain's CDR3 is CASSQDGEWAREQFF. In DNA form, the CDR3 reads TGCGCCAGCAGCCAAGATGGGGAGTGGGCCCGTGAGCAGTTCTTC.

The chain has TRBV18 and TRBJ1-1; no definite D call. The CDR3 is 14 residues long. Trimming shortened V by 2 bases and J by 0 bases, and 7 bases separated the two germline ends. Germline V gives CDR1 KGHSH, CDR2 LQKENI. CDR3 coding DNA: TGTGCCAGCTCACCAGTGACATTGAACACTGAAGCTTTCTTT. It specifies CASSPVTLNTEAFF.